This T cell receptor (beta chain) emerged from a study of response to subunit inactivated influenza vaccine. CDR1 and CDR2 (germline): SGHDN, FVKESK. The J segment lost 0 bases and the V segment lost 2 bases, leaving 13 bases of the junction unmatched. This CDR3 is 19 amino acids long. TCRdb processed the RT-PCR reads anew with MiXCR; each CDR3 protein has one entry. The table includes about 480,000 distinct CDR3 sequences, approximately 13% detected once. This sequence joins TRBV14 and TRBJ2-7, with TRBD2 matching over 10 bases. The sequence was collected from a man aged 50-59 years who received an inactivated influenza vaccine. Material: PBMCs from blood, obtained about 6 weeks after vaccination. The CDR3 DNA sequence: TGTGCCAGCAGCCAAAGGGATTCTAGCGGGAGTGTTACCTCCTACGAGCAGTACTTC. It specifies CASSQRDSSGSVTSYEQYF.